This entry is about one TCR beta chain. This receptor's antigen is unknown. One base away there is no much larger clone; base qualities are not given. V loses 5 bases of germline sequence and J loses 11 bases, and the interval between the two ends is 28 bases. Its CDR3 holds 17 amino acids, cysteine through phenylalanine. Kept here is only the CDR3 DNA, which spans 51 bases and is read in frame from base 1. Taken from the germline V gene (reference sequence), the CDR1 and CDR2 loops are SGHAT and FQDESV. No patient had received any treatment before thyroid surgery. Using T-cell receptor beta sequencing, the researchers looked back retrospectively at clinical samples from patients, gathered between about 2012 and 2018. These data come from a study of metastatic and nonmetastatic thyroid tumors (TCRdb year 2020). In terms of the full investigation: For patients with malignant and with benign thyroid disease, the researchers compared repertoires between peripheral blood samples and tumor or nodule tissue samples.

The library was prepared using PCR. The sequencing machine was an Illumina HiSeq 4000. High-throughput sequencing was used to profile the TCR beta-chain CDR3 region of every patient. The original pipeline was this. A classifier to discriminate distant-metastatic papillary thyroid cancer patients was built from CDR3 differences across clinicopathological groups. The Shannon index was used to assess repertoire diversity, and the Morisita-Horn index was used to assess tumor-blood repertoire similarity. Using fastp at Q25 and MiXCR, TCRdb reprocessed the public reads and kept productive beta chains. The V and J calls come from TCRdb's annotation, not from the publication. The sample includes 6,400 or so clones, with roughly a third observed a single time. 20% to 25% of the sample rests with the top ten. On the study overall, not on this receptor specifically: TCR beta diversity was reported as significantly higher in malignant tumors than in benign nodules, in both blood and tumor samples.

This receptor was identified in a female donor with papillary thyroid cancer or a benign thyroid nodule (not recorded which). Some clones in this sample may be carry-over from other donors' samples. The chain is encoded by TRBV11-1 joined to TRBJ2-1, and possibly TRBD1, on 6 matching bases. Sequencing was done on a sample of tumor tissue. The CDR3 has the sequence CASSPLGGDGQTSKQFF. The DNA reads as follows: TGTGCCAGCAGCCCACTAGGAGGAGACGGACAGACATCAAAGCAGTTCTTC.